This TCR beta chain appears in the sequencing data of a study of cytomegalovirus exposure and HLA in healthy donors. General study findings and limits: An analysis done earlier found most TCR beta V segments productive about 87% or about 30% of the time. One variant, a missense change in DCLRE1C, was linked in a later analysis to TCR beta V- and J-gene trimming.

PCR was performed using 60 Vbeta and 13 Jbeta primers. Here immunoSEQ multiplex PCR was the method, and the copy in TCRdb shows in-frame clones only, minus some. The table records 100,000 to 150,000 clones, 65% to 80% of them present only once. Comment on this clone: Antigen: not known.

V lost 4 bases, J lost 6 bases, and 9 bases stayed unmatched. CDR3 length equals 14 residues. Germline V lookup: CDR1 SGHRS, CDR2 YFSETQ. At sampling all donors were nominally healthy, likely with unrecorded immune exposures. Sequencing was performed on PBMCs. The sequence was obtained from a young woman in good health and CMV-seronegative. The J gene is TRBJ2-7, the V gene TRBV5-1; 8 nucleotides align to TRBD1. CDR3 amino acids: CASSPLNRGSEQYF. The CDR3 DNA reads as TGCGCCAGCAGCCCACTAAACAGGGGGAGCGAGCAGTACTTC.